This T cell receptor beta chain comes out of a study of shared clonotypes between healthy human individuals. Broader study findings: Richness estimates generally favored naive over memory subsets. Rarefaction demonstrated incomplete sorted-subset sequencing despite large depth.

Methods used by the authors: Quality scores were absent from the junction-only immunoSEQ sequences, so filtering differed. Repertoires were generated with immunoSEQ multiplex PCR, while TCRdb's copy carries only in-frame clones and drops some. Clonal size and the V and J genes are those of that table, whereas D and trimming came from the DNA. The sample has approximately 340,000 clones, about 73% seen once. The study separated CD4+ cells into CD45RA+ naive and CD45RA-negative memory subsets. This CDR3 has 15 amino acids. V shed 1 base, J shed 4 bases, and the junction held 4 bases outside the gene matches. Germline assignment: CDR1 SGHTS and CDR2 YDEGEE. This clone has just a few counts. Its antigen is undetermined.

Sequencing used memory CD4+ T cells sorted from blood. As to subset: CD45RA-negative fraction. The chain links TRBV5-8 to TRBJ2-1; 8 positions agree with TRBD1. The receptor's source is a man aged 25 to 45 in good health. CDR3 region: CASSLFRGLYNEQFF. CDR3 in DNA: TGTGCCAGCAGCTTGTTCAGGGGGCTGTACAATGAGCAGTTCTTC.